One sample yielded the 29 T cell receptor beta chains listed below, sequenced in a study of blood T cells in healthy people across ages. A sample-barcoded 5' primer and a J-beta primer mix were used in a second PCR of roughly 7 to 11 cycles. TCRdb re-called the 5' RACE reads through MiXCR, storing one row per CDR3 protein. The sample carries 700,000 to 1,000,000 distinct CDR3 sequences, around 42% recorded once. Sequencing input: blood. Receptor source: a man between 60 and 75 years old in good health.

This clonotype occurred a few times. V and J are TRBV3-1 and TRBJ1-1; 7 bases align to TRBD1. Germline V gene data show CDR1 as LGHDT and CDR2 as YNNKEL (reference sequence). J lost 5 bases, V lost 5 bases, and 5 bases had no gene match. This CDR3 comprises 13 residues. The CDR3 sequence: CASSSTGTTEAFF. The CDR3, as DNA: TGTGCCAGCAGCTCGACAGGGACGACTGAAGCTTTCTTT.

Concerning this clonotype itself: The germline gene is not matched at one end of the junction; a read error may be the cause. The chain joins TRBV20-1 to TRBJ2-5; a possible D gene is TRBD1 (6 bases). Matching the DNA end better, TRBJ2-7 makes the J call doubtful. From germline, CDR1 is DFQATT and CDR2 SNEGSKA (reference sequence). This CDR3 is 14 amino acids long. The CDR3 sequence: CSASTGFGSCEQYF. The CDR3 bases are TGCAGTGCGTCTACAGGGTTTGGGTCCTGCGAGCAGTACTTC.

The chain combines TRBV27 with TRBJ2-1; 8 bases align to TRBD2. CDR1 is MNHEY, CDR2 SMNVEV, per germline (reference sequence). The CDR3 runs to 15 residues. Unmatched junction bases numbered 8, after V lost 8 bases and J lost 2 bases. CDR3 amino acids: CASRSLAGPYNEQFF. Here the CDR3 DNA reads TGTGCCAGCCGTTCCTTAGCGGGACCCTACAATGAGCAGTTCTTC.

In this sample, this clonotype turned up many times. The chain couples TRBV7-9 to TRBJ2-5, with D perhaps assigned TRBD1 or TRBD2 (5 bases each). The CDR3 sequence is 12 residues long. V lost 8 bases, J lost 5 bases, and 12 bases lay in between. Germline CDR1 and CDR2: SEHNR and FQNEAQ (reference sequence). CDR3 in amino acids: CASGRDEETQYF. In DNA form, the CDR3 reads TGTGCCAGCGGTAGGGACGAGGAGACCCAGTACTTC.

The rearrangement uses TRBV10-3 and TRBJ1-4; D possibly corresponds to TRBD1 (5 bases). Germline loops: CDR1 ENHRY, CDR2 SYGVKD. The CDR3 is 16 residues long. Trimming removed 3 bases from V and 5 bases from J, with 16 bases in between. CDR3 sequence reads: CAISDPGQGANEKLFF. CDR3 sequence (DNA): TGTGCCATCAGTGACCCCGGGCAGGGCGCAAATGAAAAACTGTTTTTT.

This chain joins TRBV7-4 and TRBJ1-2, with D unclear. Germline-derived CDR1 and CDR2 are SGHVT and SQSDAQ. Trimming pared 1 base from V and 8 bases from J, leaving 8 bases between. The length of the CDR3 is 12 residues. The CDR3 nucleotides read TGTGCCAGCAGCTTAGGCACAGCAGGCTACACCTTC. It yields the protein CASSLGTAGYTF. Supplemented by reference TRBV7-4 and TRBJ1-2, the full variable domain reads GAGVSQSPRYKVAKRGRDVALRCDSISGHVTLYWYRQTLGQGSEVLTYSQSDAQRDKSGRPSGRFSAERPERSVSTLKIQRTEQGDSAVYLCASSLGTAGYTFGSGTRLTVV.

This clonotype was seen only a few times. This rearrangement joins TRBV20-1 to TRBJ2-3, with a possible D match to TRBD2 (5 bases). V was clipped by 0 bases and J by 6 bases, with 19 bases between them. The CDR3 covers 16 residues. The germline V gene has CDR1 DFQATT and CDR2 SNEGSKA (reference sequence). CDR3 bases: TGCAGTGCTAGAGAGGAGGATCGGCGCCCGGTGGATACGCAGTATTTT. It codes for CSAREEDRRPVDTQYF.

The chain employs TRBV20-1 and TRBJ2-1; tentatively, D is TRBD1 or TRBD2 (5 bases each). This CDR3 is built from 14 residues. Germline-derived CDR1 and CDR2 are DFQATT and SNEGSKA (reference sequence). V lost 3 bases to trimming and J lost 5 bases, with 14 bases between them. The CDR3: CSASAGTQDNEQFF. The CDR3 nucleotides are TGCAGTGCTAGCGCCGGGACCCAGGACAATGAGCAGTTCTTC.

This chain joins TRBV3-1 and TRBJ1-2, with no clear D. The CDR3 runs 14 residues. V gave up 0 bases and J gave up 6 bases, with 11 bases separating them. Germline V gene lookup returns CDR1 LGHDT and CDR2 YNNKEL (reference sequence). CDR3 nucleotide sequence: TGTGCCAGCAGCCAAGAATCCCCAAAACATGGCTACACCTTC. Amino acid sequence: CASSQESPKHGYTF.

The chain couples TRBV2 to TRBJ1-2; 7 nucleotides line up with TRBD1. The CDR3 extends over 16 amino acids. J lost 5 bases, V lost 6 bases, and 15 bases had no gene match. CDR1 and CDR2 (germline): SNHLY, FYNNEI. The CDR3 DNA is TGTGCCAGCAGCGAAACCAGACAGGGACTGGGGTATGGCTACACCTTC. This codes for CASSETRQGLGYGYTF.

The rearrangement joins TRBV29-1 to TRBJ1-1; D unresolved. V lost 0 bases to trimming and J lost 1 base, with 9 bases between them. The CDR3 contains 14 residues. Germline V gene data show CDR1 as SQVTM and CDR2 as ANQGSEA. The CDR3 is CSVEDPVGNTEAFF. In nucleotides, the CDR3 is TGCAGCGTTGAAGATCCGGTGGGGAACACTGAAGCTTTCTTT.

The rearrangement joins TRBV7-2 to TRBJ2-4; D unresolved. The CDR3 is 16 amino acids. The germline gives CDR1 SGHTA, CDR2 FQGNSA. The ends were cut back, 0 bases at V and 1 base at J, with 10 bases in the middle. CDR3 sequence: CASSLAGSFAKNIQYF. The CDR3 DNA sequence: TGTGCCAGCAGCTTAGCAGGTTCCTTTGCCAAAAACATTCAGTACTTC.

In its sample, this clonotype was seen a few times. This chain joins TRBV20-1 and TRBJ2-3, with D perhaps matching TRBD1 (5 bases). Germline lookup yields CDR1 DFQATT and CDR2 SNEGSKA (reference sequence). V shed 0 bases and J shed 12 bases, with 16 bases lying between them. This CDR3 contains 13 residues. The CDR3: CSARDGRDSGQYF. The CDR3 bases are TGCAGTGCTAGAGATGGCAGGGATTCGGGCCAGTATTTT.

The V call is TRBV28, the J call TRBJ1-1; no clear D gene. Germline loops: CDR1 MDHEN, CDR2 SYDVKM. Trimming left V 2 bases short and J 4 bases short, with 8 bases between. The CDR3 is 13 amino acids. CDR3 loop: CASSLKLSTEAFF. The DNA for the CDR3 is TGTGCCAGCAGTTTAAAACTGAGCACTGAAGCTTTCTTT. The full variable domain, completed using reference TRBV28 and TRBJ1-1, is DVKVTQSSRYLVKRTGEKVFLECVQDMDHENMFWYRQDPGLGLRLIYFSYDVKMKEKGDIPEGYSVSREKKERFSLILESASTNQTSMYLCASSLKLSTEAFFGQGTRLTVV.

The V and J genes are TRBV24-1 and TRBJ2-7, with D tentatively TRBD1 (5 bases). From germline, CDR1 is KGHDR and CDR2 SFDVKD. CDR3 length: 15 residues. Trimming pared 5 bases from V and 7 bases from J, leaving 20 bases between. This CDR3 is CATSVGQGSYNEQYF. CDR3 DNA sequence: TGTGCCACCAGTGTGGGGCAGGGCTCCTACAATGAGCAGTACTTC.

The chain couples TRBV21-1 to TRBJ1-5. TRBV21-1 is listed as a pseudogene. The CDR3 is made up of 15 amino acids. The CDR3 sequence is CASRGGARAHQPQHF. DNA for the CDR3: TGTGCCAGCAGGGGAGGGGCCAGGGCCCATCAGCCCCAGCATTTT.

This clonotype has only a few counts. V is TRBV20-1 and J is TRBJ2-7; the D gene is possibly TRBD1 (6 bases). Trimming left V 2 bases short and J 0 bases short, with 14 bases between. Germline V gene sequence: CDR1 DFQATT, CDR2 SNEGSKA (reference sequence). The CDR3 consists of 15 residues. The CDR3 spells CSARYPGQSSYEQYF. CDR3 in DNA: TGCAGTGCTAGATACCCTGGACAGTCCTCCTACGAGCAGTACTTC.

The chain uses TRBV7-2 and TRBJ1-5; D gene uncertain. CDR1 and CDR2 (germline): SGHTA, FQGNSA. The CDR3 has 15 residues. Deletions cut 5 bases from V and 2 bases from J, with 13 bases between. DNA for the CDR3: TGTGCCAGCAGCCCTTCATCAGGCCGCAATCAGCCCCAGCATTTT. Protein sequence: CASSPSSGRNQPQHF. Full variable domain (missing parts from reference TRBV7-2 and TRBJ1-5): GAGVSQSPSNKVTEKGKDVELRCDPISGHTALYWYRQSLGQGLEFLIYFQGNSAPDKSGLPSDRFSAERTGGSVSTLTIQRTQQEDSAVYLCASSPSSGRNQPQHFGDGTRLSIL.

This clonotype was counted many times. V usage is TRBV6-2 or TRBV6-3 and J usage is TRBJ2-5; no clear D. This CDR3 comprises 12 residues. The germline V and J ends were trimmed by 0 bases and 5 bases, with 4 bases remaining between them. Germline-derived CDR1 and CDR2 are MNHEY and SVGEGT. DNA of the CDR3: TGTGCCAGCAGTTACTCGAGTGAGACCCAGTACTTC. Protein: CASSYSSETQYF.

This chain connects TRBV6-6 to TRBJ2-4, with D maybe TRBD2 (6 bases). Germline V lookup: CDR1 MNHNY, CDR2 SVGAGI (reference sequence). The germline V and J ends were trimmed by 2 bases and 9 bases, with 8 bases remaining between them. The CDR3 sequence is 12 residues long. The CDR3 nucleotides are TGTGCCAGCAGTTACGGGGGGACCATTCAGTACTTC. Translated: CASSYGGTIQYF.

This chain links TRBV7-2 with TRBJ1-5; a possible D gene is TRBD1 (5 bases). Trimming took 1 base from V and 6 from J, leaving 16 bases between them. Per the germline V gene, CDR1 is SGHTA and CDR2 is FQGNSA. CDR3 length: 16 amino acids. The chain's CDR3 is CASSLGGRSSSQPQHF. CDR3 nucleotides: TGTGCCAGCAGCTTAGGGGGACGGAGTTCGAGTCAGCCCCAGCATTTT.

This clonotype was observed a few times. The chain carries TRBV12-3 or TRBV12-4 and TRBJ2-6, with D possibly being TRBD2 (5 bases). V lost 5 bases to trimming and J lost 1 base, with 9 bases between them. This CDR3 has 15 residues. DNA for the CDR3: TGTGCCAGCAGTGATGGGAGTTCTGGGGCCAACGTCCTGACTTTC. The encoded protein is CASSDGSSGANVLTF.

The V gene is TRBV10-3, the J gene TRBJ2-5; 7 positions agree with TRBD2. V lost 2 bases to trimming and J lost 4 bases; unmatched junction nucleotides: 7. This CDR3 spans 15 amino acids. Germline V gene lookup returns CDR1 ENHRY and CDR2 SYGVKD. As DNA, the CDR3 is TGTGCCATCAGTGAGCCCCGGGGGGTTCGAGAGACCCAGTACTTC. Amino acid sequence: CAISEPRGVRETQYF.

The chain is built from TRBV7-2 and TRBJ2-3, with D possibly matching TRBD2 (6 bases). CDR1 and CDR2 from the germline V gene are SGHTA and FQGNSA. V was shortened by 3 bases and J by 1 base, with 14 bases between the two germline ends. The CDR3 has 16 residues. CDR3 nucleotide sequence: TGTGCCAGCAGCTTGCTTTTAGCGGCCGGCACAGATACGCAGTATTTT. This gives the protein CASSLLLAAGTDTQYF.

This clonotype appeared many times. The chain recombines TRBV7-8 with TRBJ2-7, with a tentative D call TRBD2 (6 bases). Looked up from germline, CDR1 is SGHVS and CDR2 is FQNEAQ. The CDR3 totals 13 residues. With 1 base removed from V and 6 bases from J, the gap between germline ends came to 10 bases. The CDR3 loop reads CASSLGGLSEQYF. The DNA for the CDR3 is TGTGCCAGCAGCTTAGGGGGACTCAGCGAGCAGTACTTC. Full variable domain (rest looked up from reference TRBV7-8 and TRBJ2-7): GAGVSQSPRYKVAKRGQDVALRCDPISGHVSLFWYQQALGQGPEFLTYFQNEAQLDKSGLPSDRFFAERPEGSVSTLKIQRTQQEDSAVYLCASSLGGLSEQYFGPGTRLTVT.

This clonotype was picked up many times. One junction end does not reproduce the germline sequence, and a read error may be involved. CDR3 residues: CASSFQGGNSPLHF. The CDR3 DNA reads TGCGCCAGCAGCTTCCAGGGTGGGAATTCACCCCTCCACTTT. This sequence joins TRBV12-3 or TRBV12-4 and TRBJ1-6; possibly TRBD1 for D (5 bases). This CDR3 is 14 amino acids long.

This sequence joins TRBV30 and TRBJ2-7; either TRBD1 or TRBD2 may supply D (7 bases each). Trimming shortened V by 2 bases and J by 4 bases, and 15 bases separated the two germline ends. CDR1 and CDR2 from the germline V gene are GTSNPN and SVGIG (reference sequence). This CDR3 has 14 amino acids. Written as DNA, the CDR3 is TGTGCCTGGAGTATTCAGGGGGGGAGGTACGAGCAGTACTTC. Translation: CAWSIQGGRYEQYF.

This clonotype was detected only once. Written as DNA, the CDR3 is TGCGCCAGCAGCCGAAAAGCCAACAATGAGCAGTTCTTC. This translates into CASSRKANNEQFF. J is TRBJ2-1 and V is TRBV5-1; D remains unclear. Germline lookup yields CDR1 SGHRS and CDR2 YFSETQ. This CDR3 comprises 13 residues. V was clipped by 4 bases and J by 5 bases, with 10 bases between them.

The V call is TRBV27, the J call TRBJ2-7; 11 nucleotides line up with TRBD2. With 7 bases clipped from V and 7 bases from J, the junction kept 0 bases outside the gene matches. The CDR3 totals 11 residues. CDR1 and CDR2 (germline): MNHEY, SMNVEV (reference sequence). The CDR3 nucleotides read TGTGCCAGCATAGCGGGAGGGGAGCAGTACTTC. This translates into CASIAGGEQYF.